A selection of T cell receptor beta chains follows, all from one sample in a study of identical twins. TCRdb processed the 5' RACE reads anew with MiXCR; each CDR3 protein has one entry. The table records 400,000 or so distinct CDR3 sequences, roughly 9% of them present only once. What was sequenced was naive T cells sorted from blood. Receptor source: a woman aged 45 to 65 in good health. The CDR3 runs from the conserved cysteine through the conserved F or W. D genes are given only for firm matches. The listing skips clone size in some rows; elsewhere it reads once, few, many or a size class.

d_gene,v_gene,j_gene,abundance,CDR3nt,CDR3aa
TRBD2,TRBV30,TRBJ2-3,-,TGTGCCTGGACTCCGGGACTAGTCATATCGGATACGCAGTATTTT,CAWTPGLVISDTQYF
-,TRBV6-5,TRBJ1-5,-,TGTGCCAGCAGTTACAGGGGCGTAGGGCCCCAGCATTTT,CASSYRGVGPQHF
TRBD2,TRBV20-1,TRBJ2-3,-,TGCAGTGCCTCGCCATGGGCGGGACTAGGGGGAACAGATACGCAGTATTTT,CSASPWAGLGGTDTQYF
TRBD2,TRBV24-1,TRBJ2-3,many,TGTGCCACCAGTGATCCGGGACTAGCGGCAGATACGCAGTATTTT,CATSDPGLAADTQYF
-,TRBV5-1,TRBJ1-5,-,TGCGCCAGCAGCTTGAGCGGCAGGACCGAATATAGCAATCAGCCCCAGCATTTT,CASSLSGRTEYSNQPQHF
-,TRBV18,TRBJ1-1,-,TGTGCCAGCTCACCAGCTAGGGAAATGAACACTGAAGCTTTCTTT,CASSPAREMNTEAFF
-,TRBV7-9,TRBJ2-3,many,TGTGCCAGCAGCCGACCACTCAAAGATACGCAGTATTTT,CASSRPLKDTQYF
TRBD2,TRBV18,TRBJ2-7,many,TGTGCCAGCTCACCACGGGCGGGAGGGCCCTACGAGCAGTACTTC,CASSPRAGGPYEQYF
-,TRBV15,TRBJ2-3,-,TGTGCCACCAGCAGCTACACAGATACGCAGTATTTT,CATSSYTDTQYF
TRBD2,TRBV6-5,TRBJ2-1,many,TGTGCCAGCAGTTACACGGGACTAGCGAATGAGCAGTTCTTC,CASSYTGLANEQFF
TRBD2,TRBV20-1,TRBJ2-7,few,TGCAGTGCCCAAACCGCGGGGGTTGGACTAAACTACGAGCAGTACTTC,CSAQTAGVGLNYEQYF
-,TRBV29-1,TRBJ1-1,few,TGCAGCGTTGAAGATTGGCAGGACACTGAAGCTTTCTTT,CSVEDWQDTEAFF
TRBD2,TRBV12-3/TRBV12-4,TRBJ2-1,few,TGTGCCAGCAGTCGAACGGGACTAGCGGACAATGAGCAGTTCTTC,CASSRTGLADNEQFF
-,TRBV20-1,TRBJ2-1,-,TGCAGTGCAGCAAGGGGGGTGACCTACAATGAGCAGTTCTTC,CSAARGVTYNEQFF
-,TRBV5-5,TRBJ2-7,many,TGTGCCAGCAGCTTATTTGGGGCCTACGAGCAGTACTTC,CASSLFGAYEQYF
TRBD2,TRBV20-1,TRBJ2-3,-,TGCAGTGCCCCTAGCGGGGTCACAGATACGCAGTATTTT,CSAPSGVTDTQYF
-,TRBV6-5,TRBJ1-2,many,TGTGCCAGCAGTAATGCCCCGGGAGGCTACACCTTC,CASSNAPGGYTF
-,TRBV20-1,TRBJ2-1,few,TGCAGTGCTAGAGACCTGAGAAGCGGAAGAAGGTACAATGAGCAGTTCTTC,CSARDLRSGRRYNEQFF
-,TRBV6-6,TRBJ2-1,few,TGTGCCAGCAGTGAACGCGATGGGGGTGAGCAGTTCTTC,CASSERDGGEQFF
-,TRBV5-8,TRBJ1-3,many,TGTGCCAGCAGCCCCGGCCTATTCGTTGGAAACACCATATATTTT,CASSPGLFVGNTIYF
TRBD1,TRBV15,TRBJ1-1,many,TGTGCCACCAGCAGAGAACACGGACAGGGGAACACTGAAGCTTTCTTT,CATSREHGQGNTEAFF
-,TRBV5-6,TRBJ2-3,-,TGTGCCAGCAGCCCGCCCGGCGGGAGCACAGATACGCAGTATTTT,CASSPPGGSTDTQYF
-,TRBV12-3/TRBV12-4,TRBJ1-4,many,TGTGCCAGCAGTTTGGCCGAAAAACTGTTTTTT,CASSLAEKLFF
-,TRBV5-1,TRBJ1-2,-,TGCGCCAGCAGCCCAGAAAACAACAGGGAGTCCCTTGGCTACACCTTC,CASSPENNRESLGYTF
-,TRBV9,TRBJ2-1,-,TGTGCCAGCAGCGTAGGTGCAAGCTCCTACAATGAGCAGTTCTTC,CASSVGASSYNEQFF
-,TRBV28,TRBJ2-1,-,TGTGCCTCGGGGTATGAGCAGTTCTTC,CASGYEQFF
TRBD2,TRBV5-1,TRBJ2-7,few,TGCGCCAGCAGCTTGGAGGGATTCGGGAGGATTTCCTACGAGCAGTACTTC,CASSLEGFGRISYEQYF
-,TRBV5-1,TRBJ1-1,many,TGCGCCAGCAGCTTGGTGCGGAACTCGAACACTGAAGCTTTCTTT,CASSLVRNSNTEAFF
TRBD1,TRBV12-3/TRBV12-4,TRBJ2-1,-,TGTGCCAGCACCCCGGACAGGGAAAAGAACAATGAGCAGTTCTTC,CASTPDREKNNEQFF
-,TRBV5-4,TRBJ2-1,few,TGTGCCAGCAGCGCGACTAGGGATGAGCAGTTCTTC,CASSATRDEQFF
-,TRBV5-1,TRBJ1-6,few,TGCGCCAGCAGCTTGGCCGAGGGTTCTAATTCACCCCTCCACTTT,CASSLAEGSNSPLHF
-,TRBV19,TRBJ2-3,-,TGTGCCAGTAGTACAAATCATCCCGCTCAACTAGCCGCAGGGGGAGTAACGCAGTATTTT,CASSTNHPAQLAAGGVTQYF
-,TRBV25-1,TRBJ2-5,many,TGTGCCAGCAGTGATGGGCCCTCAAGGGGGATGACCCAGTACTTC,CASSDGPSRGMTQYF
-,TRBV29-1,TRBJ1-1,many,TGCAGCGGTACGTCAGTGGGGATCACTGAAGCTTTCTTT,CSGTSVGITEAFF
-,TRBV6-5,TRBJ2-1,many,TGTGCCAGCAGGCGAATGCATGAGCAGTTCTTC,CASRRMHEQFF
-,TRBV5-1,TRBJ2-7,few,TGCGCCAGCAGCTTGCCCCAGCTAGGCTCCTACGAGCAGTACTTC,CASSLPQLGSYEQYF
-,TRBV29-1,TRBJ2-2,many,TGCAGCGTTTTGGGAGAAGTAGGAACCGGGGAGCTGTTTTTT,CSVLGEVGTGELFF
-,TRBV27,TRBJ2-1,few,TGTGCCAGCACCCCGGGACTTTCCTACAATGAGCAGTTCTTC,CASTPGLSYNEQFF
-,TRBV5-1,TRBJ2-2,few,TGCGCCAGCAGCTTGGAGCTAGGGAACACCGGGGAGCTGTTTTTT,CASSLELGNTGELFF
TRBD2,TRBV4-1,TRBJ2-1,few,TGCGCCAGCAGCCAAGTTTTAGCGGGAGGGCGTGAGCAGTTCTTC,CASSQVLAGGREQFF
-,TRBV6-6,TRBJ2-3,-,TGTGCCAGCAGTTCGGTAGCGGCGGTCGGGGATACGCAGTATTTT,CASSSVAAVGDTQYF
TRBD1,TRBV29-1,TRBJ2-7,few,TGCAGCGCAGAGGGACAGGGGTACGAGCAGTACTTC,CSAEGQGYEQYF
-,TRBV7-8,TRBJ2-5,few,TGTGCCAGCAGCTCCGCCCTGTTGGGGAGCGAGACCCAGTACTTC,CASSSALLGSETQYF
-,TRBV3-1,TRBJ2-3,-,TGTGCCAGCAGCCAAGATGTAGGAGGTTTCACAGATACGCAGTATTTT,CASSQDVGGFTDTQYF
TRBD2,TRBV7-9,TRBJ2-3,few,TGTGCCAGCAGCGCGCTGGGGCGGGAGTTCGCAGATACGCAGTATTTT,CASSALGREFADTQYF
-,TRBV6-6,TRBJ2-5,few,TGTGCCAGCAGTTACCGGGGGGAGACCCAGTACTTC,CASSYRGETQYF
-,TRBV11-1,TRBJ2-5,-,TGTGCCAGCAGCCACGGTGAGACAGGAGGAGAGACCCAGTACTTC,CASSHGETGGETQYF